This TCR beta chain was captured in a study of T-cell reconstitution after alpha-beta-depleted transplantation in children. Overall study findings and caveats: High day-60 TCRbeta diversity in some patients came from surviving recipient T cells and thymic progenitors. After transplant, at about two months, alpha-beta T cells were reportedly derived from several hundred expanded graft clones. It was newly produced T cells that mostly accounted for T-cell counts and diversity one year after transplant.

In regard to this clonotype: Its antigen is not known. A clone one base away is much larger, so this may be a read error.

This CDR3 contains 14 residues. Germline V gives CDR1 SGDLS, CDR2 YYNGEE. The TCRbeta library incorporated unique molecular identifiers. TCRdb re-derived calls from the PCR reads in MiXCR, one entry per CDR3 protein. The sample gives approximately 150,000 distinct CDR3 sequences, about 9% of which show up once; roughly 18% is in the top ten. The rearrangement links TRBV9 to TRBJ2-7; TRBD2 is a possible D gene (5 bases). The sample was PBMCs, mostly from graft donor cells, taken 180 days after TCRalphabeta/CD19-depleted stem cell transplant. The TCR comes from a female patient between 2 and 10 years old who had a stem cell transplant for congenital amegakaryocytic thrombocytopenia, so the T cells may come from the graft donor. The CDR3 DNA is TGTGCCAGCAGCGTAGGCCCAGGCGACTACCAGCAGTACTTC. This gives the protein CASSVGPGDYQQYF.